These 9 T cell receptor beta chains were sequenced from one sample in a study of T cells in Graves' hyperthyroidism and ophthalmopathy. The source material, RNA transcripts, was used to amplify TCR beta CDR3 regions. First-round RT-PCR of the TCR CDR3 relied on the HTBI primer set. Each CDR3 protein is one row after TCRdb ran MiXCR on the multiplex PCR reads. The sample shows approximately 510,000 distinct CDR3 sequences, around 50% of them seen only once. Sequenced input: peripheral blood or thyroid tissue (not recorded which). Receptor source: an adult woman with Graves' disease, either hyperthyroidism or ophthalmopathy (not recorded which).

CDR3 nucleotide sequence: TGCAGTGCCCTAGAACAATACCAATGGGAGACCCAGTTCTTC. This translates into CSALEQYQWETQFF. This chain connects TRBV20-1 to TRBJ2-5, with a possible D match to TRBD2 (5 bases). The J call is uncertain, as TRBJ2-1 better fits the DNA end. This CDR3 is built from 14 residues. From germline, CDR1 is DFQATT and CDR2 SNEGSKA (reference sequence).

This clonotype was counted between two and nine times. The rearrangement uses TRBV7-9 and TRBJ2-2; D call uncertain. Deletions cut 1 base from V and 10 bases from J, with 7 bases between. Germline-derived CDR1 and CDR2 are SEHNR and FQNEAQ (reference sequence). There are 12 residues in the CDR3. This CDR3 reads CASSLDLVELFF. DNA of the CDR3: TGTGCCAGCAGCTTAGACCTAGTGGAGCTGTTTTTT. Drawing the rest from reference TRBV7-9 and TRBJ2-2, the complete variable domain is DTGVSQNPRHKITKRGQNVTFRCDPISEHNRLYWYRQTLGQGPEFLTYFQNEAQLEKSRLLSDRFSAERPKGSFSTLEIQRTEQGDSAMYLCASSLDLVELFFGEGSRLTVL.

This clonotype was counted ten times or more. The chain uses TRBV6-1 and TRBJ2-5; a weak D match, TRBD1 (6 bases). Germline lookup yields CDR1 MNHNS and CDR2 SASEGT. V was clipped by 0 bases and J by 2 bases, with 13 bases between them. This CDR3 is 16 amino acids long. The chain's CDR3 is CASSEARTARQETQYF. CDR3 sequence (DNA): TGTGCCAGCAGTGAAGCGCGGACAGCCCGACAAGAGACCCAGTACTTC.

This clonotype has only a few counts. A much larger clonotype is one base distant, so this may be a read error. The chain combines TRBV20-1 with TRBJ1-6; 7 nucleotides agree with TRBD1. From germline, CDR1 is DFQATT and CDR2 SNEGSKA (reference sequence). The CDR3 runs to 16 residues. CDR3 DNA sequence: TGCAGTGCTGGAGATGAAAGACAGGGAAGGGACTCACCCCTCCACTTT. It yields the protein CSAGDERQGRDSPLHF.

In the case of this clonotype: Germline is not matched at one junction end, which may reflect a read error. The rearrangement uses TRBV7-7 and TRBJ1-2; 9 bases match TRBD1. This CDR3 region has 16 residues. Germline V lookup: CDR1 SSHAT, CDR2 FNYEAQ (reference sequence). The CDR3 DNA is TGTGCTAGCAGCTTAGGGCTGGACAGGGGAAACTATGGCTACACCTTC. This encodes CASSLGLDRGNYGYTF.

At least ten counts were recorded for this clonotype. The chain has TRBV4-2 and TRBJ1-5; D not certain. CDR1 is LGHNA, CDR2 YNFKEQ, per germline. Trimming pared 2 bases from V and 0 bases from J, leaving 5 bases between. This CDR3 spans 14 amino acids. The CDR3 sequence is CASSQLVSNQPQHF. CDR3 nucleotides: TGTGCCAGCAGCCAACTAGTTAGCAATCAGCCCCAGCATTTT.

This clonotype was counted a few times. The J gene is TRBJ2-2, the V gene TRBV7-9, with TRBD2 identical over 8 bases. Trimming at V came to 5 bases and at J to 7 bases, leaving 6 bases not matched to a gene. This CDR3 comprises 14 residues. CDR1 and CDR2 (germline): SEHNR, FQNEAQ (reference sequence). Here the CDR3 reads CASSLGLEVGELFF. The CDR3 DNA sequence: TGTGCCAGCAGCCTGGGACTAGAAGTCGGGGAGCTGTTTTTT.

This chain joins TRBV7-9 and TRBJ2-7, with D possibly TRBD1 on 6 matching bases. There are 13 residues in the CDR3. Germline CDR1 and CDR2: SEHNR and FQNEAQ (reference sequence). The V end lost 5 bases, the J end lost 5 bases, and 13 bases lay between the germline ends. Here the CDR3 reads CASSPPRTDEQYF. In DNA, the CDR3 is TGTGCCAGCAGCCCACCTAGGACAGACGAGCAGTACTTC.

Many counts were recorded for this clonotype. The chain carries TRBV19 and TRBJ2-7, with 7 bases aligning to TRBD2. V shed 1 base and J 2 bases; nucleotides not matched to a gene: 5. The CDR3 covers 15 residues. Per the germline V gene, CDR1 is LNHDA and CDR2 is SQIVND (reference sequence). The chain's CDR3 is CASSIAAGEAYEQYF. In nucleotides, the CDR3 is TGTGCCAGTAGTATAGCCGCGGGAGAGGCCTACGAGCAGTACTTC. Full variable domain (rest looked up from reference TRBV19 and TRBJ2-7): DGGITQSPKYLFRKEGQNVTLSCEQNLNHDAMYWYRQDPGQGLRLIYYSQIVNDFQKGDIAEGYSVSREKKESFPLTVTSAQKNPTAFYLCASSIAAGEAYEQYFGPGTRLTVT.